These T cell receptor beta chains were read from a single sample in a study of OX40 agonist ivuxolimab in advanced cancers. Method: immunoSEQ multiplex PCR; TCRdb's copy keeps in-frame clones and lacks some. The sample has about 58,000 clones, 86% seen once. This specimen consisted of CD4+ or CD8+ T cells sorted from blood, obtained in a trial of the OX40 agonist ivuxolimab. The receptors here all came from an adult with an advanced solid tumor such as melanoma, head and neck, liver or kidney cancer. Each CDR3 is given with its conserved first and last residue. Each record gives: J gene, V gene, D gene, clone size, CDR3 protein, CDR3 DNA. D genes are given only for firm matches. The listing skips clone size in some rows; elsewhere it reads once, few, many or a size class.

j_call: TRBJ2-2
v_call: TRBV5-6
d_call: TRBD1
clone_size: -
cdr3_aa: CASSTPGTGGIGELFF
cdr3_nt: TGTGCCAGCAGCACTCCCGGGACAGGGGGCATCGGGGAGCTGTTTTTT

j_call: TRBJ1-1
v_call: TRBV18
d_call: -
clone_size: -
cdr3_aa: CASSPDFGWGDTEAFF
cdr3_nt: TGTGCCAGCTCACCAGATTTTGGGTGGGGGGACACTGAAGCTTTCTTT

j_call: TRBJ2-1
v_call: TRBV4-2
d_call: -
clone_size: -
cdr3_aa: CASSQGQRSTYNEQFF
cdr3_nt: TGTGCCAGCAGCCAAGGACAGCGATCTACCTACAATGAGCAGTTCTTC

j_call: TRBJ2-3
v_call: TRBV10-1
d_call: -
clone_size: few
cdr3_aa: CASSDLTGASTDTQYF
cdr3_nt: TGCGCCAGCAGTGATCTGACCGGGGCGAGCACAGATACGCAGTATTTT

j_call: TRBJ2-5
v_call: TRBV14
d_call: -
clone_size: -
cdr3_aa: CASSQVRGRETQYF
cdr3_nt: TGTGCCAGCAGCCAAGTTCGAGGTCGAGAGACCCAGTACTTC

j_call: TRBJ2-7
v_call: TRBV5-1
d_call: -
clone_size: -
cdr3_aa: CASSLDNYEQYF
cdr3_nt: TGCGCCAGCAGCTTGGACAACTACGAGCAGTACTTC

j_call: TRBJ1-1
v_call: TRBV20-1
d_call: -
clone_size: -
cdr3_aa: CSARAWTEAFF
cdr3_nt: TGCAGTGCTAGAGCCTGGACAGAAGCTTTCTTT

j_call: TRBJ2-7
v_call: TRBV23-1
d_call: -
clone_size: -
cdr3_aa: CASSPQQGISPSYEQYF
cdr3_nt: TGCGCCAGCAGTCCACAACAGGGTATATCCCCCTCCTACGAGCAGTACTTC

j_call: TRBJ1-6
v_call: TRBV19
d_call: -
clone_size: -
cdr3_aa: CASSISDRFSNSPLHF
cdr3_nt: TGTGCCAGTAGTATTTCGGACAGATTCTCTAATTCACCCCTCCACTTT

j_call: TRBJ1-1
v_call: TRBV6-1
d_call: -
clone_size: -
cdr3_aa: CASSEVGNTEAFF
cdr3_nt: TGTGCCAGCAGTGAAGTGGGGAACACTGAAGCTTTCTTT

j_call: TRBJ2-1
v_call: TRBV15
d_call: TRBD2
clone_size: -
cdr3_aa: CATSHRGLAGGENEQFF
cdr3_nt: TGTGCCACCAGCCACCGCGGACTAGCGGGGGGGGAAAATGAGCAGTTCTTC

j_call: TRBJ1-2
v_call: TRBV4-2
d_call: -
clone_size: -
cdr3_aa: CASSQLDPGRNYGYTF
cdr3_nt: TGTGCCAGCAGCCAACTCGATCCGGGGAGAAACTATGGCTACACCTTC

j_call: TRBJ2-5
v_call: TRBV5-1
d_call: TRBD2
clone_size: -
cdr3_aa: CASSPGLAGGQETQYF
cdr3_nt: TGCGCCAGCAGCCCCGGACTAGCGGGGGGCCAAGAGACCCAGTACTTC

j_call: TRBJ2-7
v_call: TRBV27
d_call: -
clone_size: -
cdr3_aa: CASSSDGTYEQYF
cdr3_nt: TGTGCCAGCAGCTCCGACGGAACCTACGAGCAGTACTTC

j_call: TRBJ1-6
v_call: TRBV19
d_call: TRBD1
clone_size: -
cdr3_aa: CASSTPPGQVRGSPLHF
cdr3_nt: TGTGCCAGTAGTACCCCCCCCGGACAGGTCCGGGGTTCACCCCTCCACTTT

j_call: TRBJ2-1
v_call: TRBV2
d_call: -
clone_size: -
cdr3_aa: CASSEYRTSYNEQFF
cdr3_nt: TGTGCCAGCAGTGAGTACAGGACCTCCTACAATGAGCAGTTCTTC

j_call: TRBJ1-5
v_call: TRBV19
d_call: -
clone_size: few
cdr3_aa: CASSMAGGVSNQPQHF
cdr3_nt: TGTGCCAGTAGTATGGCCGGCGGGGTCAGCAATCAGCCCCAGCATTTT

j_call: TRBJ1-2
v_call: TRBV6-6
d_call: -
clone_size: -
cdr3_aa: CASSYRQGTHGYTF
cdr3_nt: TGTGCCAGCAGTTACCGGCAGGGAACGCATGGCTACACCTTC

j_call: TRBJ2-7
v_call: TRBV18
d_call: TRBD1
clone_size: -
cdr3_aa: CASSLGQGVLYEQYF
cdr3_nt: TGTGCCAGCTCCTTGGGACAGGGAGTGCTCTACGAGCAGTACTTC

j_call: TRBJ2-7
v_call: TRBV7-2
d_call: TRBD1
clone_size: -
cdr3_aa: CASSRIRDRVYEQYF
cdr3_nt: TGTGCCAGCAGCCGTATCCGGGACAGGGTCTACGAGCAGTACTTC

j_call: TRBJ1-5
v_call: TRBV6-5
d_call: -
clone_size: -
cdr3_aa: CASSPTGYSNQPQHF
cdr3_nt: TGTGCCAGCAGTCCCACAGGATATAGCAATCAGCCCCAGCATTTT

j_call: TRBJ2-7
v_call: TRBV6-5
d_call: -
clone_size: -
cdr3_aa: CASSYLPGRNYEQYF
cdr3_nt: TGTGCCAGCAGTTACCTCCCGGGACGAAATTACGAGCAGTACTTC

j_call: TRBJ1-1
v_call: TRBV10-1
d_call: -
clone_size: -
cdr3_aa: CASSESSGLEAFF
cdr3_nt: TGCGCCAGCAGTGAGTCGTCGGGGCTTGAAGCTTTCTTT

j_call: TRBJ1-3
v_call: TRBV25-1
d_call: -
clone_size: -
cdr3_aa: CASSEVRGSGNTIYF
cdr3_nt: TGTGCCAGCAGTGAGGTTAGGGGCTCTGGAAACACCATATATTTT

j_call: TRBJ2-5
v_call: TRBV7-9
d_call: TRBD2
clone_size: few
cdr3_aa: CASSFSAGRETQYF
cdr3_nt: TGTGCCAGCAGCTTTTCTGCCGGGAGGGAGACCCAGTACTTC

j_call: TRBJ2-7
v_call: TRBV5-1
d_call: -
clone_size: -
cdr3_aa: CASSPGGRSRTYEQYF
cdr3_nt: TGCGCCAGCAGCCCAGGGGGGCGCAGCAGAACCTACGAGCAGTACTTC

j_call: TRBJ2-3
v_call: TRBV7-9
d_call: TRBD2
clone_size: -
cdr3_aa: CASSLEGTSSTDTQYF
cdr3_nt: TGTGCCAGCAGCTTAGAGGGGACTAGTAGCACAGATACGCAGTATTTT

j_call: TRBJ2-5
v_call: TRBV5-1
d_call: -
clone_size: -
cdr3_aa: CASSSEPGGQTQYF
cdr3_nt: TGCGCCAGCAGCTCAGAACCCGGCGGCCAGACCCAGTACTTC

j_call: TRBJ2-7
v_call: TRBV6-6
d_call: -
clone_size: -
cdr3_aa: CASSQLGTSRPYEQYF
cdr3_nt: TGTGCCAGCAGTCAACTGGGGACTTCTCGTCCCTACGAGCAGTACTTC

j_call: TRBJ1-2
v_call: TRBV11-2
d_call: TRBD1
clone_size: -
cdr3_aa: CASSSPDRVHNYGYTF
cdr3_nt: TGTGCCAGCAGCTCCCCGGACAGGGTCCATAACTATGGCTACACCTTC

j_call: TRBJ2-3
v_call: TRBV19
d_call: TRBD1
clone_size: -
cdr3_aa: CASSTNRGGTDTQYF
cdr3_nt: TGTGCCAGTAGTACGAACAGGGGAGGCACAGATACGCAGTATTTT

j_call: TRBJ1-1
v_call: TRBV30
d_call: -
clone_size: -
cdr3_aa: CACWPNEAFF
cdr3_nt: TGTGCCTGCTGGCCCAATGAAGCTTTCTTT